The next 21 T cell receptor beta chains were all read from a single sample in a study of T cell responses to AZD1222 COVID-19 vaccine. Sequenced by immunoSEQ multiplex PCR; TCRdb stores in-frame clones only, minus some. This table has 150,000 to 190,000 clones, roughly nine tenths appearing once. The source material was peripheral blood, sampled after recovery from COVID-19. The receptor source for this set is an adult who had recovered from COVID-19.

In its sample, this clone was seen once. This sequence joins TRBV6-4 and TRBJ1-2, with TRBD1 identical over 8 bases. Germline loops: CDR1 MRHNA, CDR2 SNTAGT. The trim removed 8 bases at V and 7 bases at J, leaving 15 bases unmatched. The CDR3 runs 15 residues. The chain's CDR3 is CASGWNQTGGGGYTF. The CDR3 region has the DNA TGTGCCAGCGGTTGGAACCAAACAGGGGGGGGTGGCTACACCTTC.

The V call is TRBV5-1, the J call TRBJ2-3; D call uncertain. Trimming stripped 1 base from V and 3 bases from J, with 12 bases between. Germline V lookup: CDR1 SGHRS, CDR2 YFSETQ. This CDR3 is built from 15 residues. The CDR3 protein is CASSLKSSNTDTQYF. The DNA for the CDR3 is TGCGCCAGCAGCTTGAAGTCTAGTAATACAGATACGCAGTATTTT.

CDR3 in amino acids: CATAGGGNQPQHF. The CDR3 nucleotides are TGTGCCACGGCAGGGGGAGGCAATCAGCCCCAGCATTTT. This chain joins TRBV15 and TRBJ1-5; 7 bases line up with TRBD1. The ends lost 9 bases at V and 2 bases at J; junction bases unmatched: 4. The CDR3 length is 13 residues. Germline V gene sequence: CDR1 LNHNV, CDR2 YYDKDF (reference sequence).

The CDR3 reads CASSVLTSGRVNEQFF. CDR3 DNA: TGTGCCAGCAGCGTCTTGACTAGCGGGAGAGTAAATGAGCAGTTCTTC. The gene calls are TRBV7-6 and TRBJ2-1, with 12 bases that match TRBD2. Germline assignment: CDR1 SGHVS and CDR2 FNYEAQ. CDR3 length: 16 amino acids. V shed 5 bases, J shed 7 bases, and the junction held 9 bases outside the gene matches.

This chain uses TRBV2 with TRBJ2-5, with 7 bases fitting TRBD1. There are 17 residues in the CDR3. Germline V gives CDR1 SNHLY, CDR2 FYNNEI. With 4 bases clipped from V and 2 bases from J, the junction kept 13 bases outside the gene matches. CDR3 sequence (DNA): TGTGCCAGCAGTGTACTTACAGGACAGGATATTCAAGAGACCCAGTACTTC. Translating it yields CASSVLTGQDIQETQYF.

This chain links TRBV4-3 with TRBJ1-2; D call uncertain. Between the trimmed V and J ends, which lost 4 bases and 8 bases, there was a span of 14 bases. Germline assignment: CDR1 LGHNA and CDR2 YSLEER. The CDR3 is 13 residues long. The CDR3 region is CASSPDRLRGYTF. Written as DNA, the CDR3 is TGCGCCAGCAGCCCGGACCGGTTGAGAGGCTACACCTTC.

The chain links TRBV11-3 to TRBJ2-3, with 7 bases identical to TRBD2. The CDR3 contains 15 residues. CDR1 SGHNT and CDR2 YENEEA come from the germline V gene. The J segment lost 0 bases and the V segment lost 4 bases, leaving 4 bases of the junction unmatched. CDR3 sequence (DNA): TGTGCCAGCAGCTCCCGAGCGGGAAGCACAGATACGCAGTATTTT. Amino acid sequence: CASSSRAGSTDTQYF.

The count of this clone is one. This sequence joins TRBV19 and TRBJ1-2, with 12 bases that match TRBD1. The CDR3 is 16 residues long. Germline V lookup: CDR1 LNHDA, CDR2 SQIVND (reference sequence). Germline trimming cut 6 bases from V and 2 bases from J; bases unmatched to any gene: 7. The CDR3 bases are TGTGCCAGTAGGGAGGGGACAGGGGGCACCAACTATGGCTACACCTTC. This sequence encodes CASREGTGGTNYGYTF.

The chain joins TRBV5-1 to TRBJ1-2; tentatively, D is TRBD1 (6 bases). This CDR3 spans 15 amino acids. The V and J ends lost 6 bases and 4 bases respectively, with 19 bases between them. CDR1 is SGHRS, CDR2 YFSETQ, per germline. CDR3 in amino acids: CASNVNDRRPYGYTF. The CDR3 DNA reads TGCGCCAGCAACGTGAACGACAGGAGACCCTATGGCTACACCTTC.

The chain employs TRBV7-9 and TRBJ2-5, with D perhaps matching TRBD2 (5 bases). V dropped 5 bases and J dropped 2 bases, with 9 bases sitting between them. There are 13 residues in the CDR3. Germline V gene lookup returns CDR1 SEHNR and CDR2 FQNEAQ (reference sequence). CDR3 residues: CASSRWEQETQYF. The DNA of the CDR3 is TGTGCCAGCAGCCGGTGGGAGCAAGAGACCCAGTACTTC.

The chain employs TRBV7-2 and TRBJ2-2; D unresolved. Between the trimmed V and J ends, which lost 1 base and 1 base, there was a span of 16 bases. The CDR3 sequence is 18 residues long. Germline CDR1 SGHTA, CDR2 FQGNSA. The CDR3 sequence is CASSLELVRSLNTGELFF. As DNA, the CDR3 is TGTGCCAGCAGCTTAGAATTGGTGCGTTCCTTGAACACCGGGGAGCTGTTTTTT.

The chain couples TRBV5-1 to TRBJ2-2; 8 bases line up with TRBD2. Germline loops: CDR1 SGHRS, CDR2 YFSETQ. CDR3 length: 15 residues. The trim removed 3 bases at V and 5 bases at J, leaving 6 bases unmatched. DNA of the CDR3: TGCGCCAGCAGCTGGGGGACTAGTAATACCGGGGAGCTGTTTTTT. This gives the protein CASSWGTSNTGELFF. Full variable domain (outside the CDR3, taken from reference TRBV5-1 and TRBJ2-2): KAGVTQTPRYLIKTRGQQVTLSCSPISGHRSVSWYQQTPGQGLQFLFEYFSETQRNKGNFPGRFSGRQFSNSRSEMNVSTLELGDSALYLCASSWGTSNTGELFFGEGSRLTVL.

This chain links TRBV13 with TRBJ2-1; a weak D match, TRBD1 (6 bases). Germline V gene data show CDR1 as PRHDT and CDR2 as FYEKMQ (reference sequence). The V and J ends lost 5 bases and 2 bases respectively, with 16 bases between them. The CDR3 sequence is 16 residues long. The CDR3 reads CASSPQGYSTYNEQFF. CDR3 DNA sequence: TGTGCCAGCAGCCCCCAGGGGTACAGCACCTACAATGAGCAGTTCTTC.

This rearrangement joins TRBV7-2 to TRBJ1-2; a possible D gene is TRBD1 (6 bases). The V and J ends lost 6 bases and 9 bases respectively, with 14 bases between them. CDR1 SGHTA and CDR2 FQGNSA come from the germline V gene. The CDR3 runs to 12 residues. CDR3 nucleotide sequence: TGTGCCAGCAGACGGACAGCCCAGAGCTACACCTTC. It translates to CASRRTAQSYTF.

J is TRBJ2-2 and V is TRBV6-6, with D perhaps matching TRBD1 or TRBD2 (7 bases each). The germline V gene has CDR1 MNHNY and CDR2 SVGAGI (reference sequence). Trimming shortened V by 4 bases and J by 6 bases, and 12 bases separated the two germline ends. The CDR3 totals 14 residues. CDR3 in amino acids: CASSWGGTAGELFF. CDR3 bases: TGTGCCAGCAGTTGGGGGGGGACAGCCGGGGAGCTGTTTTTT.

The CDR3 nucleotides are TGTGCCAGCAGCTTGCAGGGGCGATCCTACGAGCAGTACTTC. Its protein product is CASSLQGRSYEQYF. The chain links TRBV5-6 to TRBJ2-7; tentative D call: TRBD1 (6 bases). The germline V and J ends were trimmed by 1 base and 1 base, with 9 bases remaining between them. The CDR3 contains 14 residues. Per germline, CDR1 SGHDT and CDR2 YYEEEE.

This clone was detected once. V and J are TRBV9 and TRBJ1-1; D call uncertain. V was clipped by 1 base and J by 5 bases, with 9 bases between them. The CDR3 loop spans 13 amino acids. Germline values: CDR1 SGDLS, CDR2 YYNGEE. DNA of the CDR3: TGTGCCAGCAGCGTATTCGGTGAGACTGAAGCTTTCTTT. It codes for CASSVFGETEAFF.

The V gene is TRBV27, the J gene TRBJ2-7; 9 nucleotides match TRBD1. Looked up from germline, CDR1 is MNHEY and CDR2 is SMNVEV (reference sequence). The CDR3 spans 15 residues. V lost 1 base and J lost 1; bases outside the gene matches: 2. CDR3 sequence reads: CASSLLGQGSYEQYF. The CDR3 DNA follows: TGTGCCAGCAGTTTATTGGGACAGGGATCCTACGAGCAGTACTTC.

V gene TRBV7-3 combines with J gene TRBJ1-1, with D possibly TRBD1 on 5 matching bases. Germline lookup yields CDR1 SGHTA and CDR2 FQGTGA. The CDR3 has 15 residues. V dropped 2 bases and J dropped 1 base, with 11 bases sitting between them. The DNA of the CDR3 is TGTGCCAGCAGCTTACCGGGACCGAGGAACACTGAAGCTTTCTTT. Translated, it gives CASSLPGPRNTEAFF.

This clone was seen a handful of times. The J gene is TRBJ1-2, the V gene TRBV5-1, with a weak D call TRBD1 (5 bases). The CDR3 is made up of 14 amino acids. The V gene lost 3 bases and the J gene lost 7 bases, with 16 bases spanning the gap. Germline CDR1 is SGHRS and CDR2 is YFSETQ. The CDR3 nucleotides read TGCGCCAGCAGCTATGACAGTCCCCTAGGTGGCTACACCTTC. Amino acid sequence: CASSYDSPLGGYTF. The complete variable domain, with remaining parts taken from reference TRBV5-1 and TRBJ1-2, reads KAGVTQTPRYLIKTRGQQVTLSCSPISGHRSVSWYQQTPGQGLQFLFEYFSETQRNKGNFPGRFSGRQFSNSRSEMNVSTLELGDSALYLCASSYDSPLGGYTFGSGTRLTVV.

The V call is TRBV6-2 or TRBV6-3, the J call TRBJ2-6, with D unresolved. Germline V gene lookup returns CDR1 MNHEY and CDR2 SVGEGT. Trimming took off 5 bases at V and 0 bases at J, with 11 bases between the two ends. The CDR3 runs to 16 residues. The DNA of the CDR3 is TGTGCCAGCAGTCTTTCCCCCCTCTCTGGGGCCAACGTCCTGACTTTC. It codes for CASSLSPLSGANVLTF.